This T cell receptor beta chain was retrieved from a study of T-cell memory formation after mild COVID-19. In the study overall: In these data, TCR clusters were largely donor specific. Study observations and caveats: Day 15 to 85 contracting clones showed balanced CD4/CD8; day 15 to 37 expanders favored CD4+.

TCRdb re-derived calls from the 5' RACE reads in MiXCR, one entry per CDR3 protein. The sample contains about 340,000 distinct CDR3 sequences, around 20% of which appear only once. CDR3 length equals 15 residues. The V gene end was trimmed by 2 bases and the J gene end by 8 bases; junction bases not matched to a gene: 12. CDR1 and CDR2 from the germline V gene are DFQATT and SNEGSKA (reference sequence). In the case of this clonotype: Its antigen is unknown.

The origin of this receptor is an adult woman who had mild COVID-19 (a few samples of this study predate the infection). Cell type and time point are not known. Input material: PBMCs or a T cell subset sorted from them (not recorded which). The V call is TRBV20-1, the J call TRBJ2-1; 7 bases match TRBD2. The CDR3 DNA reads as TGCAGTGCTAGACAACCGAGGGCGGGAGCATATGAGCAGTTCTTC. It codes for CSARQPRAGAYEQFF.